Presented here are 27 T cell receptor beta chains from one specimen sequenced in a study of T-cell reconstitution after alpha-beta-depleted transplantation in children. Preparation of the TCRbeta library was carried out with unique molecular identifiers. TCRdb re-called the PCR reads with MiXCR, one entry per CDR3 protein. The data hold hundreds of thousands of distinct CDR3 sequences, with around 14% observed a single time. This sample comprised PBMCs, obtained before TCRalphabeta/CD19-depleted stem cell transplant. The receptor set was obtained from a girl aged 2 to 10 with congenital amegakaryocytic thrombocytopenia, due to receive a stem cell transplant.

This clonotype was counted ten times or more. V usage is TRBV6-2 or TRBV6-3 and J usage is TRBJ1-2, with 8 bases that match TRBD1. CDR1 is MNHEY and CDR2 is SVGEGT in the germline V gene. Trimming cost V 6 bases and J 6 bases; bases outside gene matches: 12. The length of the CDR3 is 15 residues. The CDR3 DNA reads as TGTGCCAGCAGGCTAGCATCATCAGGGGGCGATGGCTACACCTTC. It yields the protein CASRLASSGGDGYTF.

A remark on this clonotype: A clone one base away is much larger, so this may be a read error. The chain uses TRBV5-1 and TRBJ2-1; 15 bases fit TRBD2. Germline V gene data show CDR1 as SGHRS and CDR2 as YFSETQ. Trimming took 0 bases from V and 1 from J; bases not matched to a gene: 2. The CDR3 length is 18 residues. The CDR3 sequence is CASSLDGLAGGSYNEQFF. The CDR3 region has the DNA TGCGCCAGCAGCTTGGACGGACTAGCGGGAGGGTCCTACAATGAGCAGTTCTTC.

There are many counts of this clonotype. The V and J genes are TRBV4-1 and TRBJ2-1; a weak D match, TRBD2 (8 bases). There are 15 residues in the CDR3. Germline CDR1 and CDR2: MGHRA and YSYEKL. In DNA form, the CDR3 reads TGCGCTACAGGGGCGCGTGCTAGCGGGTACAATGAGCAGTTCTTC. Its translation: CATGARASGYNEQFF.

This clonotype was seen repeatedly, ten times or more. J is TRBJ2-3 and V is TRBV20-1, with a weak D call TRBD1 (5 bases). Germline V lookup: CDR1 DFQATT, CDR2 SNEGSKA (reference sequence). The CDR3 loop spans 15 amino acids. V lost 6 bases and J lost 0, with 16 bases in between. The CDR3 spells CSAGEYRSSTDTQYF. CDR3 DNA sequence: TGCAGTGCGGGTGAATACAGGTCTAGCACAGATACGCAGTATTTT.

The sample holds a few counts of this clonotype. This chain links TRBV20-1 with TRBJ2-3; 7 bases map to TRBD2. Per germline, CDR1 DFQATT and CDR2 SNEGSKA (reference sequence). The CDR3 is 14 residues long. With V trimmed by 3 bases and J by 2 bases, 5 bases remained unmatched. CDR3 DNA sequence: TGCAGTGCTAGTGGGCTAGCGGACACAGATACGCAGTATTTT. Translated, it gives CSASGLADTDTQYF.

This clonotype was recorded at least ten times. The chain combines TRBV4-1 with TRBJ2-3, with 7 bases fitting TRBD2. V lost 4 bases, J lost 5 bases, and 6 bases stayed unmatched. The length of the CDR3 is 14 residues. Germline V gene sequence: CDR1 MGHRA, CDR2 YSYEKL. CDR3: CASSPIGEGDTQYF. The CDR3, as DNA: TGCGCCAGCAGCCCCATAGGGGAGGGAGATACGCAGTATTTT.

This chain connects TRBV19 to TRBJ1-2; D unresolved. From germline, CDR1 is LNHDA and CDR2 SQIVND (reference sequence). With 2 bases removed from V and 3 bases from J, the gap between germline ends came to 16 bases. The CDR3 spans 16 residues. For the CDR3, the DNA is TGTGCCAGTAGTATAATAGAAATGCCGGGAGACTATGGCTACACCTTC. Amino acid sequence: CASSIIEMPGDYGYTF.

This clonotype was found many times. This chain connects TRBV5-1 to TRBJ1-2, with D unclear. Germline lookup yields CDR1 SGHRS and CDR2 YFSETQ. The V gene lost 2 bases and the J gene lost 8 bases, with 13 bases spanning the gap. The CDR3 is 13 amino acids. The chain's CDR3 is CASSLPGVSGYTF. CDR3 nucleotides: TGCGCCAGCAGCTTACCAGGCGTTTCGGGCTACACCTTC.

The chain couples TRBV18 to TRBJ2-5, with 7 bases matching TRBD2. The ends lost 0 bases at V and 1 base at J; junction bases unmatched: 5. Germline V gene lookup returns CDR1 KGHSH and CDR2 LQKENI. The CDR3 consists of 16 residues. CDR3 amino acids: CASSPPASGVQETQYF. The CDR3 nucleotides are TGTGCCAGCTCACCACCGGCGAGCGGGGTCCAAGAGACCCAGTACTTC.

Ten or more counts support this clonotype. The chain has TRBV29-1 and TRBJ1-1, with D perhaps matching TRBD1 (6 bases). Trimming removed 3 bases from V and 3 bases from J, with 11 bases in between. The CDR3 runs 13 residues. Germline loops: CDR1 SQVTM, CDR2 ANQGSEA. In nucleotides, the CDR3 is TGCAGCGTTGATCAGGGGATGGACACTGAAGCTTTCTTT. Residues: CSVDQGMDTEAFF.

The table lists this clonotype with many counts. V and J are TRBV12-3 or TRBV12-4 and TRBJ1-5; a possible D gene is TRBD1 (6 bases). V dropped 2 bases and J dropped 2 bases, with 7 bases sitting between them. The CDR3 loop spans 14 amino acids. DNA for the CDR3: TGTGCCAGCAGTTTATCAGGGGGCAATCAGCCCCAGCATTTT. Translation: CASSLSGGNQPQHF.

The sample holds a few counts of this clonotype. The chain combines TRBV30 with TRBJ2-3; D perhaps matches TRBD1 (5 bases). Germline loops: CDR1 GTSNPN, CDR2 SVGIG (reference sequence). The V and J ends lost 2 bases and 7 bases respectively, with 7 bases between them. CDR3 length equals 11 residues. In nucleotides, the CDR3 is TGTGCCTGGAGTCGACAGAATACGCAGTATTTT. Translation gives CAWSRQNTQYF.

This clonotype has ten or more counts. The chain joins TRBV15 to TRBJ1-1; 8 bases align to TRBD1. V gave up 7 bases and J gave up 3 bases; unmatched junction bases: 7. Per germline, CDR1 LNHNV and CDR2 YYDKDF (reference sequence). The CDR3 runs 14 residues. The CDR3 sequence is CATMDRVDDTEAFF. CDR3 DNA sequence: TGTGCCACCATGGACAGGGTGGACGACACTGAAGCTTTCTTT.

This clonotype was observed many times. V and J are TRBV7-9 and TRBJ1-1; unclear D gene. V was trimmed by 1 base and J by 11 bases, leaving 11 bases between them. The CDR3 contains 12 residues. From germline, CDR1 is SEHNR and CDR2 FQNEAQ (reference sequence). The CDR3 bases are TGTGCCAGCAGCTTAGGCGACCGGGAGGCTTTCTTT. Protein sequence: CASSLGDREAFF.

Many counts were recorded for this clonotype. The rearrangement uses TRBV5-5 and TRBJ2-1, with 8 bases aligning to TRBD1. There are 16 residues in the CDR3. Germline CDR1 is SGHKS and CDR2 is YYEKEE (reference sequence). V lost 4 bases and J lost 4; bases outside the gene matches: 10. CDR3 protein: CASSRNRDRSYNEQFF. CDR3 nucleotides: TGTGCCAGCAGCCGGAACCGGGACAGGTCTTACAATGAGCAGTTCTTC.

This clonotype was observed a few times. The genes are TRBV7-6 and TRBJ2-2; TRBD1 might be the D (5 bases). Germline CDR1 and CDR2: SGHVS and FNYEAQ. The CDR3 spans 12 residues. V lost 5 bases to trimming and J lost 9 bases, with 10 bases between them. As DNA, the CDR3 is TGTGCCAGCAGCGGCGACAGCAGGGAGCTGTTTTTT. Translation gives CASSGDSRELFF.

This chain joins TRBV2 and TRBJ2-7; unclear D gene. Germline V gene sequence: CDR1 SNHLY, CDR2 FYNNEI. V gave up 3 bases and J gave up 2 bases, with 11 bases separating them. CDR3 length equals 14 residues. Here the CDR3 reads CASSDIGTPYEQYF. The CDR3 region has the DNA TGTGCCAGCAGTGACATCGGTACCCCCTACGAGCAGTACTTC.

This clonotype was detected ten times or more. The chain links TRBV7-8 to TRBJ2-3, with 7 bases matching TRBD1. This CDR3 is built from 14 residues. Germline V gene sequence: CDR1 SGHVS, CDR2 FQNEAQ. With V trimmed by 4 bases and J by 3 bases, 4 bases remained unmatched. This CDR3 is CASSSGQPTDTQYF. CDR3 DNA sequence: TGTGCCAGCAGCTCGGGACAGCCAACAGATACGCAGTATTTT.

This clonotype was counted at least ten times. One junction end does not reproduce the germline sequence, and a read error may be involved. This chain uses TRBV20-1 with TRBJ1-1; D might be TRBD1 (5 bases). This CDR3 is 16 amino acids long. Germline CDR1 is DFQATT and CDR2 is SNEGSKA (reference sequence). The CDR3 sequence is CSARDLKRQMNTEAFF. The CDR3 coding sequence is TGCAGTGCGAGAGACCTAAAACGACAGATGAACACTGAAGCTTTCTTT.

This clonotype was counted ten times or more. J is TRBJ2-1 and V is TRBV6-5, with 9 bases identical to TRBD2. From germline, CDR1 is MNHEY and CDR2 SVGAGI. The J segment lost 2 bases and the V segment lost 4 bases, leaving 6 bases of the junction unmatched. The CDR3 totals 16 residues. The CDR3 nucleotides are TGTGCCAGCAGTTCCCGAACTAGCGGGCCCTACAATGAGCAGTTCTTC. This sequence encodes CASSSRTSGPYNEQFF.

This clonotype came up many times. J is TRBJ2-2 and V is TRBV7-4; the match to TRBD1 covers 7 bases. The CDR3 sequence is 21 residues long. The germline V gene encodes CDR1 SGHVT and CDR2 SQSDAQ. Trimming took 2 bases from V and 3 from J; bases not matched to a gene: 21. CDR3 loop: CASSLIHGDSRQDKDTGELFF. DNA of the CDR3: TGTGCCAGCAGCTTAATTCACGGGGACAGTCGACAGGATAAGGACACCGGGGAGCTGTTTTTT.

This clonotype was seen a few times. The genes are TRBV24-1 and TRBJ2-1, with 11 bases lining up with TRBD2. Germline lookup yields CDR1 KGHDR and CDR2 SFDVKD. V dropped 5 bases and J dropped 2; count of bases not matched to a gene: 4. The CDR3 has 16 residues. The CDR3 loop reads CATSGVTSGAYNEQFF. In nucleotides, the CDR3 is TGTGCCACCAGTGGGGTGACTAGCGGGGCCTACAATGAGCAGTTCTTC.

This clonotype was seen many times. The gene calls are TRBV12-3 or TRBV12-4 and TRBJ2-1, with 10 bases matching TRBD1. The CDR3 length is 16 residues. The junction had 13 bases not matched to a gene; V was cut back by 7 bases and J by 7 bases. CDR3 loop: CASNTDRDRGQNEQFF. CDR3 sequence (DNA): TGTGCCAGCAACACTGACCGGGACAGGGGTCAGAATGAGCAGTTCTTC.

This clonotype was counted ten times or more. The V and J genes are TRBV20-1 and TRBJ2-7; D could derive from TRBD1 or TRBD2 (6 bases each). Trimming cost V 0 bases and J 7 bases, with 16 bases left between them. Germline lookup yields CDR1 DFQATT and CDR2 SNEGSKA (reference sequence). The CDR3 length is 14 residues. The CDR3 protein is CSAREASVRGEQYF. CDR3 sequence (DNA): TGCAGTGCTAGAGAAGCTAGCGTAAGGGGGGAGCAGTACTTC.

V and J are TRBV4-1 and TRBJ2-7; possibly TRBD2 for D (6 bases). The V end lost 0 bases, the J end lost 0 bases, and 18 bases lay between the germline ends. This CDR3 is built from 18 residues. The germline CDR1 and CDR2 sequences are MGHRA and YSYEKL. DNA of the CDR3: TGCGCCAGCAGCCAAGATGGGGCGGGGAGGCACGTCTCCTACGAGCAGTACTTC. It encodes CASSQDGAGRHVSYEQYF.

This clonotype was seen at least ten times. V is TRBV20-1 and J is TRBJ1-2; D possibly corresponds to TRBD1 (5 bases). The CDR3 consists of 11 residues. The germline gives CDR1 DFQATT, CDR2 SNEGSKA (reference sequence). V was shortened by 7 bases and J by 5 bases, with 11 bases between the two germline ends. CDR3 sequence reads: CSGVGDYGYTF. In nucleotides, the CDR3 is TGCAGTGGGGTGGGGGATTATGGCTACACCTTC.

As to this clonotype: A clone one base away is much larger, so this may be a read error. The V and J genes are TRBV5-1 and TRBJ2-1; possibly TRBD1 for D (6 bases). Germline lookup yields CDR1 SGHRS and CDR2 YFSETQ. The CDR3 spans 14 residues. The CDR3 spells CASSLTGFHKEQFF. CDR3 sequence (DNA): TGCGCCAGCAGCTTGACAGGGTTCCACAAGGAGCAGTTCTTC.